This T cell receptor beta chain appears in the sequencing data of a study of T cell responses to AZD1222 COVID-19 vaccine. Study as a whole: Samples with a second dose at about 4 or about 12 weeks were pooled together.

Clones were read by immunoSEQ multiplex PCR, and TCRdb kept only the in-frame ones, dropping some. The sample records tens of thousands of clones, around 89% being singletons. Germline V gives CDR1 WNHNN, CDR2 SYGVQD (reference sequence). This CDR3 contains 15 residues. The J segment lost 7 bases and the V segment lost 6 bases, leaving 6 bases of the junction unmatched. Study results and caveats: Clonal diversity may have been underestimated, and the donors were mostly white British, with more females than males. Of spike-specific TCRs, nearly half reportedly target regions left unmutated in variants.

As for this clone: Its matching antigen is unknown.

Specimen: peripheral blood, collected on day 0 of AZD1222 vaccination. This receptor was identified in an adult in good health. The rearrangement joins TRBV10-1 to TRBJ2-1, with TRBD2 identical over 13 bases. CDR3 protein: CASSSGTSGTNEQFF. CDR3 DNA: TGCGCCAGCAGCTCCGGGACTAGCGGGACAAATGAGCAGTTCTTC.